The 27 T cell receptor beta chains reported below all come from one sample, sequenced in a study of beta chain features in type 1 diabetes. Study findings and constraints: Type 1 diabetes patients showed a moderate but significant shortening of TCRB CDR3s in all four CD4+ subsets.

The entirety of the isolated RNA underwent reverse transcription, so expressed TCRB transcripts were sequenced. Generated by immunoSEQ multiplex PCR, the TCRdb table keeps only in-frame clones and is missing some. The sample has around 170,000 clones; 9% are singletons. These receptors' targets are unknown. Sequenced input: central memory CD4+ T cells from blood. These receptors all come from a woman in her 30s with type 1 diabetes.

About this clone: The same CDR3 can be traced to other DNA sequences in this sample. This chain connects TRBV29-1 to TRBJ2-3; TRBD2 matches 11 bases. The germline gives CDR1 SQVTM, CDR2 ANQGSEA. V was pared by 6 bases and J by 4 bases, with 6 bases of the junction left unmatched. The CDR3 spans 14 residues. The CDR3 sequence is CSVGTSGSPDTQYF. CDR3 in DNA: TGCAGCGTCGGGACTAGCGGTAGTCCAGATACGCAGTATTTT.

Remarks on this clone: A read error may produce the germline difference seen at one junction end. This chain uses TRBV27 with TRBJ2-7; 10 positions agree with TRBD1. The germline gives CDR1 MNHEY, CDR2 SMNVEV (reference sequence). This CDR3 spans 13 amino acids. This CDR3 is CASSRDRGYLLHF. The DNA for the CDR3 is TGTGCCAGCAGCCGGGACAGGGGTTACCTACTCCACTTC.

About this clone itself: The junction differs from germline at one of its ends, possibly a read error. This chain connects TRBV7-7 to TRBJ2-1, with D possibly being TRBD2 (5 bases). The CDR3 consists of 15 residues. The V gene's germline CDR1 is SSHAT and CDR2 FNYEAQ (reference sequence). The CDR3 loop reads CASSLYREAYNEQFF. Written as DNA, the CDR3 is TGTGCTAGCAGCTTATACCGGGAAGCCTACAATGAGCAGTTCTTC.

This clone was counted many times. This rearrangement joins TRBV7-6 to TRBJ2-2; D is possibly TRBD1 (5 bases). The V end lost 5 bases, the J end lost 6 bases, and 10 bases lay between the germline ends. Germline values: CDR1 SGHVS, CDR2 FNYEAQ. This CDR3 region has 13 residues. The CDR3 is CASSSQGAGELFF. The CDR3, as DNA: TGTGCCAGCAGCAGCCAAGGGGCCGGGGAGCTGTTTTTT.

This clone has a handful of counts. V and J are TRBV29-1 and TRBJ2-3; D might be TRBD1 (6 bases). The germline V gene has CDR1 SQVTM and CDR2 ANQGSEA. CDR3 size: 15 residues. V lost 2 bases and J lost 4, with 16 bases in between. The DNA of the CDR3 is TGCAGCGTTGAAAACAGGGCTAAGGTGGCAGATACGCAGTATTTT. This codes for CSVENRAKVADTQYF.

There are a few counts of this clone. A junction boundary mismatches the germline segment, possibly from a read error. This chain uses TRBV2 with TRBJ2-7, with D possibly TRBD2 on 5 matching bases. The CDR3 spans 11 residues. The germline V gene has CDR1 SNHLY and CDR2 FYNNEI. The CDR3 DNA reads TGTGCCAGCAGTGAGGCGGACGGGAACAACTTC. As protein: CASSEADGNNF.

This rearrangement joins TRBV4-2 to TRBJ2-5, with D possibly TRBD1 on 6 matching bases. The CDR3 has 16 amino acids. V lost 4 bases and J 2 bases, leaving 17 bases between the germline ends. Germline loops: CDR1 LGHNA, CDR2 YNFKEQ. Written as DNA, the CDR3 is TGTGCCAGCAGCCGGGGGACATTGGACTTTCAAGAGACCCAGTACTTC. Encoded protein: CASSRGTLDFQETQYF.

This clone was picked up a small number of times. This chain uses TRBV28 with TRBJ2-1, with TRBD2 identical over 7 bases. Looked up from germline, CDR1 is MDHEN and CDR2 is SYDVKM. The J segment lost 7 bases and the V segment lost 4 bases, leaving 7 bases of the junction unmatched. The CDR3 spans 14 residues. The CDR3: CASSSQAGVNEQFF. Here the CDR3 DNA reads TGTGCCAGCAGTTCCCAGGCGGGAGTAAATGAGCAGTTCTTC.

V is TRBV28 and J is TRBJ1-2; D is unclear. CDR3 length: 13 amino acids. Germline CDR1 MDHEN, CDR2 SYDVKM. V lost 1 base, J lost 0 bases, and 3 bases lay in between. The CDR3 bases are TGTGCCAGCAGTTTATTAGCTAACTATGGCTACACCTTC. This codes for CASSLLANYGYTF.

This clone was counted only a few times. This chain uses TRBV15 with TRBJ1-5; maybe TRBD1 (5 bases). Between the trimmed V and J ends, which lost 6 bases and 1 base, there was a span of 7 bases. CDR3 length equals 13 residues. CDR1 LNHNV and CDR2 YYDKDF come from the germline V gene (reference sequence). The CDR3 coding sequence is TGTGCCACCAGTAGACAGAGCAATCAGCCCCAGCATTTT. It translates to CATSRQSNQPQHF.

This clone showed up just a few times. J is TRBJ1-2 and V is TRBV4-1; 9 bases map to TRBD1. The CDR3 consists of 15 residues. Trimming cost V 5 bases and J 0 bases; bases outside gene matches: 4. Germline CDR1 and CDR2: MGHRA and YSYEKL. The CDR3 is CASSSRDRANYGYTF. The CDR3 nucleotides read TGCGCCAGCAGCAGCCGGGACAGGGCTAACTATGGCTACACCTTC.

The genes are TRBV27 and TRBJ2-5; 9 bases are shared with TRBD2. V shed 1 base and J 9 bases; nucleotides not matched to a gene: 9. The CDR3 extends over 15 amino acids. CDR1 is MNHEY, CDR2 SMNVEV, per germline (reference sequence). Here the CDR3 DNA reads TGTGCCAGCAGTTTATTCGGACTAGCGCCTGGGGCCCAGTACTTC. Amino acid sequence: CASSLFGLAPGAQYF.

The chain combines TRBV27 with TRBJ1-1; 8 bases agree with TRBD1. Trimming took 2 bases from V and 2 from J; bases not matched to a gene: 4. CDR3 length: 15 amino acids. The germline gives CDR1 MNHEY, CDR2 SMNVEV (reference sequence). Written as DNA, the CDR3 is TGTGCCAGCAGTTTAAGGACAGGGTTAAACACTGAAGCTTTCTTT. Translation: CASSLRTGLNTEAFF.

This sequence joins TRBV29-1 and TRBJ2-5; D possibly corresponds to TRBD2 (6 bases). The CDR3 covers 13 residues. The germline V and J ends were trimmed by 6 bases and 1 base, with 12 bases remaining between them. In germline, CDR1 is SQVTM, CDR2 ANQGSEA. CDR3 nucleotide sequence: TGCAGCGTCGCTACGGGAGCCCAAGAGACCCAGTACTTC. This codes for CSVATGAQETQYF.

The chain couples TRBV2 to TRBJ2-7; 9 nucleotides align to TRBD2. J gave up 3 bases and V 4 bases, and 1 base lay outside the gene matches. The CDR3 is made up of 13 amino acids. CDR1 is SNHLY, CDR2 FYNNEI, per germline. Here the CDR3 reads CASSASGNYEQYF. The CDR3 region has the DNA TGTGCCAGCAGTGCTAGCGGGAACTACGAGCAGTACTTC.

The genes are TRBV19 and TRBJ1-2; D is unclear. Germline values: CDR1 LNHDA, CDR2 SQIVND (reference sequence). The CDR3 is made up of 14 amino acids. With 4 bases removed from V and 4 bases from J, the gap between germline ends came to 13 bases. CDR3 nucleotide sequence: TGTGCCAGTAGTAATGTGGCCCCAAGCTATGGCTACACCTTC. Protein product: CASSNVAPSYGYTF.

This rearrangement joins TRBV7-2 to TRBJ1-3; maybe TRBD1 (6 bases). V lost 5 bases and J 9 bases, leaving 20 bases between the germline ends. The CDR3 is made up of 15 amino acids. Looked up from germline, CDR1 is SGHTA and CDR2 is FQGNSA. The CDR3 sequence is CASSLNGAGVGTIYF. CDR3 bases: TGTGCCAGCAGCCTAAATGGGGCAGGGGTTGGCACCATATATTTT.

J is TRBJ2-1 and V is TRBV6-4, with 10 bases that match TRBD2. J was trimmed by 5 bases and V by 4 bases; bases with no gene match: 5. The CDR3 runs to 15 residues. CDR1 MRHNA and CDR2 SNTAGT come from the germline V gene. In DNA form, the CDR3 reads TGTGCCAGCAGTGGCCTAGCGGGAGTTGACAATGAGCAGTTCTTC. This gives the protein CASSGLAGVDNEQFF.

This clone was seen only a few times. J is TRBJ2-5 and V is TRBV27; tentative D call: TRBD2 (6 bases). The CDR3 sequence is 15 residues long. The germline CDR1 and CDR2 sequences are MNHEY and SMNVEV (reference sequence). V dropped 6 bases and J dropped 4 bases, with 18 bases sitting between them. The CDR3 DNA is TGTGCCAGCAGACCTATGCGGGGCAGTTCAGAGACCCAGTACTTC. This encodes CASRPMRGSSETQYF.

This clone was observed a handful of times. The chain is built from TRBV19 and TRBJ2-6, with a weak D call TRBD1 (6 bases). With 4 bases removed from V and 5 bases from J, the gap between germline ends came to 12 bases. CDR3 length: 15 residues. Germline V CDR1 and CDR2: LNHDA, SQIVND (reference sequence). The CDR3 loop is CASSTQGMRANVLTF. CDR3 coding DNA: TGTGCCAGTAGTACCCAGGGGATGCGGGCCAACGTCCTGACTTTC.

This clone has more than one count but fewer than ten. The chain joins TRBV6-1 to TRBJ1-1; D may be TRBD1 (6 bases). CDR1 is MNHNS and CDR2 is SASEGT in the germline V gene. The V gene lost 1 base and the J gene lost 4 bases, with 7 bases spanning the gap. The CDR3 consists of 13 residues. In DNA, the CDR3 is TGTGCCAGCAGTGAAGTGGGGGCCACTGAAGCTTTCTTT. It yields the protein CASSEVGATEAFF.

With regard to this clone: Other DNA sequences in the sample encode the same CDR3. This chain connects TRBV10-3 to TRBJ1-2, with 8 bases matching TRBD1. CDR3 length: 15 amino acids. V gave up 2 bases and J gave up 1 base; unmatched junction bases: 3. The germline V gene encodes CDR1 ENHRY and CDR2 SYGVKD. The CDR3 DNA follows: TGTGCCATCAGTGAGGGAGGACAGGGTAACTATGGCTACACCTTC. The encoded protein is CAISEGGQGNYGYTF.

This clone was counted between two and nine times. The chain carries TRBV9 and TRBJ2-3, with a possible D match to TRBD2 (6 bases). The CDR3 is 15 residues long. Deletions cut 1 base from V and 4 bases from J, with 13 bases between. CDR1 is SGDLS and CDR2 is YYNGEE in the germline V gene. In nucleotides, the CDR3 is TGTGCCAGCAGCGTATGGCGGGGCGGGGCAGATACGCAGTATTTT. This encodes CASSVWRGGADTQYF.

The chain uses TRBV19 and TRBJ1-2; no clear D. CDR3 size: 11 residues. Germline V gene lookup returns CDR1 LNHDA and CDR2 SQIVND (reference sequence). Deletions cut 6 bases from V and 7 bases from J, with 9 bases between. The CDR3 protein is CASRQRGGYTF. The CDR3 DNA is TGTGCCAGTAGACAACGCGGTGGCTACACCTTC.

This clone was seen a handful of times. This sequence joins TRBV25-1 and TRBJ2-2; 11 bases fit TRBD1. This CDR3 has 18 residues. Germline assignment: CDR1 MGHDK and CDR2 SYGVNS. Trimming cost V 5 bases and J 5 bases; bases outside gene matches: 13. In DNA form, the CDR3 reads TGTGCCAGCAGTACCCCCCGAGGAGGGACAGGGGGGACCGGGGAGCTGTTTTTT. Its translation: CASSTPRGGTGGTGELFF.

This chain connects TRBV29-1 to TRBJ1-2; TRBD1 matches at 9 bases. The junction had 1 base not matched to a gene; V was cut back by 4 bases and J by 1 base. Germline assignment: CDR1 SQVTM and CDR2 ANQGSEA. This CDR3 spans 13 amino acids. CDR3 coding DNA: TGCAGCGTTGGACAGGGGGATAACTATGGCTACACCTTC. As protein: CSVGQGDNYGYTF.

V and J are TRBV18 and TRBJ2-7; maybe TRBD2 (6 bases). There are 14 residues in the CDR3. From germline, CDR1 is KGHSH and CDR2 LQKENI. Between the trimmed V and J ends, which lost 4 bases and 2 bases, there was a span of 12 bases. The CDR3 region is CASSLVADTYEQYF. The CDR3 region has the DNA TGTGCCAGCTCACTGGTAGCGGACACCTACGAGCAGTACTTC.